These 5 T cell receptor beta chains were sequenced from one sample in a study of Graves' ophthalmopathy and Graves' hyperthyroidism. RNA transcripts provided the template for amplifying TCR beta CDR3 regions. The first-round RT-PCR employed HTBI primers together with the Qiagen OneStep RT-PCR kit. A multiplex PCR was then performed as the second round. MiXCR, applied by TCRdb to the multiplex PCR reads, yields one record per CDR3 protein. This table holds tens of thousands of distinct CDR3 sequences, approximately 50% found once. Input material: peripheral blood. The receptors here all came from an adult woman with Graves' ophthalmopathy.

This clonotype occurred a few times. The V call is TRBV29-1, the J call TRBJ2-7; D perhaps matches TRBD1 (5 bases). The V and J ends lost 3 bases and 6 bases respectively, with 12 bases between them. The CDR3 is 12 amino acids. The germline V gene has CDR1 SQVTM and CDR2 ANQGSEA. The CDR3: CSVDQGRAEQYF. CDR3 in DNA: TGCAGCGTTGATCAGGGCAGGGCCGAGCAGTACTTC.

This clonotype was counted ten times or more. V is TRBV4-1 and J is TRBJ1-1, with a weak D call TRBD1 (6 bases). Germline V gene sequence: CDR1 MGHRA, CDR2 YSYEKL. The CDR3 is 16 amino acids. Trimming cost V 1 base and J 1 base, with 13 bases left between them. CDR3 coding DNA: TGCGCCAGCAGCCAAGTTCTCGACAGGACGAACACTGAAGCTTTCTTT. Its protein product is CASSQVLDRTNTEAFF.

The rearrangement uses TRBV19 and TRBJ2-5; either TRBD1 or TRBD2 may fit D (5 bases each). The CDR3 sequence is 16 residues long. CDR1 and CDR2 from the germline V gene are LNHDA and SQIVND (reference sequence). V was pared by 5 bases and J by 2 bases, with 18 bases between. In DNA form, the CDR3 reads TGTGCCAGTAGTGTTCCGGGACCAGCGGATCAAGAGACCCAGTACTTC. Protein product: CASSVPGPADQETQYF.

On this clonotype: The junction differs from germline at one of its ends, possibly a read error. This rearrangement joins TRBV20-1 to TRBJ1-2; D might be TRBD1 (6 bases). The CDR3 runs 14 residues. Germline V gives CDR1 DFQATT, CDR2 SNEGSKA (reference sequence). CDR3 sequence reads: CSARDGTHAYGYTF. CDR3 DNA sequence: TGCAGTGCCAGAGACGGGACACACGCCTATGGCTACACCTTC.

About this clonotype: A read error may explain this, as a much larger clone is one base away. J is TRBJ2-3 and V is TRBV2; tentative D call: TRBD1 (5 bases). CDR3 length: 15 residues. Per germline, CDR1 SNHLY and CDR2 FYNNEI. The CDR3 sequence is CASSYKDTHTGTQYF. The CDR3 coding sequence is TGTGCCAGCAGTTACAAGGACACACACACAGGTACGCAGTATTTT.